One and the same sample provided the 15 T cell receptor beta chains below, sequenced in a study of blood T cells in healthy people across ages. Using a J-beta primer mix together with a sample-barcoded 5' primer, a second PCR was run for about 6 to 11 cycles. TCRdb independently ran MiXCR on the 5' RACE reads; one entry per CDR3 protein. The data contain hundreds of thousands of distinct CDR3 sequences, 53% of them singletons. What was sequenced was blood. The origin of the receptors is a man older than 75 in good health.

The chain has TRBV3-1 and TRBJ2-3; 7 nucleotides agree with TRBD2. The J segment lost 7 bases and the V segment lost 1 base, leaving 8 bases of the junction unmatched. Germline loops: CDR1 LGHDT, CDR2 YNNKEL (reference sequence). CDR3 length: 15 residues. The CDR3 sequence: CASSQGGGSGNTQYF. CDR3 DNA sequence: TGTGCCAGCAGCCAAGGAGGCGGGAGCGGAAATACGCAGTATTTT.

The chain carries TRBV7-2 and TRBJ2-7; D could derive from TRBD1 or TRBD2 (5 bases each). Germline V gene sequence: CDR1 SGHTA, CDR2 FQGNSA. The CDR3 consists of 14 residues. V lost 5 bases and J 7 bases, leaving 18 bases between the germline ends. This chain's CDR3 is CASSRGAGGGEQYF. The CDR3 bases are TGTGCCAGCAGCCGTGGGGCAGGAGGTGGTGAGCAGTACTTC.

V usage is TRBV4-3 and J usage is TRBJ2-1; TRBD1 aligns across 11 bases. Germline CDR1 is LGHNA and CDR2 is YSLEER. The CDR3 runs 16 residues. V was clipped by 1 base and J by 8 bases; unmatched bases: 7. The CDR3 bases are TGCGCCAGCAGCCAAGGACCGGGACAGGGGGAAGATGAGCAGTTCTTC. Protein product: CASSQGPGQGEDEQFF.

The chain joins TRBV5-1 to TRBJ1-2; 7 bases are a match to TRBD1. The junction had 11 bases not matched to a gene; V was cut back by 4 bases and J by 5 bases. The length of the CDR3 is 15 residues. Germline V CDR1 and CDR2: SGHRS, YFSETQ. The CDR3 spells CASSPRPGGDYGYTF. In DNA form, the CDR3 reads TGCGCCAGCAGCCCCCGGCCAGGGGGTGATTATGGCTACACCTTC. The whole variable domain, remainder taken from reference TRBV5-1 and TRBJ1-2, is KAGVTQTPRYLIKTRGQQVTLSCSPISGHRSVSWYQQTPGQGLQFLFEYFSETQRNKGNFPGRFSGRQFSNSRSEMNVSTLELGDSALYLCASSPRPGGDYGYTFGSGTRLTVV.

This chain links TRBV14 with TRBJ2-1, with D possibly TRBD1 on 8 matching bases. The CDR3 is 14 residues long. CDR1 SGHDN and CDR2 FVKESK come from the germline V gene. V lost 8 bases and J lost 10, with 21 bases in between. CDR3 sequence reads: CASGRGTGDYEQFF. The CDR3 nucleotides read TGTGCCAGCGGGCGGGGGACAGGAGACTACGAGCAGTTCTTC.

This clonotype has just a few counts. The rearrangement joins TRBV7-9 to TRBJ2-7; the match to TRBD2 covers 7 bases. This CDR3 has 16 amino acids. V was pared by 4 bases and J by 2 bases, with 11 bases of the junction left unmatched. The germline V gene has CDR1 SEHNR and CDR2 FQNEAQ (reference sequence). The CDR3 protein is CASSSISGANTYEQYF. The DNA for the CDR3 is TGTGCCAGCAGCTCGATCAGCGGGGCGAATACCTACGAGCAGTACTTC.

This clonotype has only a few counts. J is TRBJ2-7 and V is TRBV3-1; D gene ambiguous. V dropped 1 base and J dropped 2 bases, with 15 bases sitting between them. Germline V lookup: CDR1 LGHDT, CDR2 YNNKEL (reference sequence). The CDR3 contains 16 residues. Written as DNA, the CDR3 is TGTGCCAGCAGCCAAGGGGTTATAGCCGGAGCCTACGAGCAGTACTTC. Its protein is CASSQGVIAGAYEQYF.

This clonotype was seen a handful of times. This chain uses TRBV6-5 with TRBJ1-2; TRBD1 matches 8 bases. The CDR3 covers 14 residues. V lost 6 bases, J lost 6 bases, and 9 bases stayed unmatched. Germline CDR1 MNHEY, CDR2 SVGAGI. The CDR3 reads CASSQDRVAHGYTF. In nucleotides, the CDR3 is TGTGCCAGCAGCCAGGACAGGGTAGCGCATGGCTACACCTTC.

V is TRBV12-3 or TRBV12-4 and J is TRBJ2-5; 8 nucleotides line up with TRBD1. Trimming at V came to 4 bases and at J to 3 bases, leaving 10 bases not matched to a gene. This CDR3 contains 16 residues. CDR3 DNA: TGTGCCAGCAGTTCCGGACAGGGCCCCTCTAAAGAGACCCAGTACTTC. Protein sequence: CASSSGQGPSKETQYF.

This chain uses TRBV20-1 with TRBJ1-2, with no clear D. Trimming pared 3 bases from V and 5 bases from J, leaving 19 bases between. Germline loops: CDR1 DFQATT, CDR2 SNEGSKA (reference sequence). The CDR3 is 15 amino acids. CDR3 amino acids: CSAREPRRDLYGYTF. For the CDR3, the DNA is TGCAGTGCTAGGGAACCCAGGCGGGATCTATATGGCTACACCTTC.

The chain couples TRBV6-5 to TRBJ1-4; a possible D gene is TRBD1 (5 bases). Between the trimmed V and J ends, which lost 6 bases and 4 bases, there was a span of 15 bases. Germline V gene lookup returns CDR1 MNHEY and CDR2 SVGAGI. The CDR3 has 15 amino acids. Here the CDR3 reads CASSRVRRDNEKLFF. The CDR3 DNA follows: TGTGCCAGCAGCAGGGTTAGGCGGGATAATGAAAAACTGTTTTTT.

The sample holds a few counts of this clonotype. Here the CDR3 DNA reads TGTGCCAGCAGCTTAGCCCAAGCGGGAGGCTACGAGCAGTACTTC. This encodes CASSLAQAGGYEQYF. The rearrangement links TRBV11-2 to TRBJ2-7; TRBD2 matches at 9 bases. Germline V gene lookup returns CDR1 SGHAT and CDR2 FQNNGV. V shed 1 base and J 3 bases; nucleotides not matched to a gene: 4. This CDR3 spans 15 amino acids.

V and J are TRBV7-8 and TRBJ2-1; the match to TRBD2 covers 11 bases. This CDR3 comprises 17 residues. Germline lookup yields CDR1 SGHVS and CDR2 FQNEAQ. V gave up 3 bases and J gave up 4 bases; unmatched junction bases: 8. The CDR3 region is CASSLISGRGGYNEQFF. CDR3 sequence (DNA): TGTGCCAGCAGCTTGATTAGCGGGAGGGGAGGGTACAATGAGCAGTTCTTC.

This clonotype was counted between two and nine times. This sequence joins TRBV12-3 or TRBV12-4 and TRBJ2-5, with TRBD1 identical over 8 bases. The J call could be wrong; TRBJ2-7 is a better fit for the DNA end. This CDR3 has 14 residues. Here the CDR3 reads CASSVGTGIYEQYF. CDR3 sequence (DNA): TGTGCCAGCAGTGTAGGGACAGGCATCTACGAGCAGTACTTC.

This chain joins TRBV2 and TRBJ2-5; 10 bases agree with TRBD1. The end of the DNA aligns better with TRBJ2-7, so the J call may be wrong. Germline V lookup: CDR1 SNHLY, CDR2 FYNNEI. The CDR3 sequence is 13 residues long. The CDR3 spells CASKGTGVSEQYF. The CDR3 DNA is TGTGCCAGTAAAGGGACAGGGGTATCCGAGCAGTACTTC.